This T cell receptor beta chain was recovered during a study of human T cells and chemical hapten exposure. Stated time point: patch test 2, 6 weeks after DPC sensitization. Treatment given: therapeutic diphenylcyclopropenone sensitization with weekly scalp DPC. One entry per CDR3 protein results from TCRdb running MiXCR on the RACE reads. There are around 360,000 distinct CDR3 sequences in the sample; nearly 6.5% occur only once, and less than 6.5% lies in the top ten. The CDR3 extends over 16 amino acids. V lost 6 bases and J 1 base, leaving 15 bases between the germline ends. From germline, CDR1 is MNHEY and CDR2 SVGAGI.

Source: whole blood, taken in connection with sensitization to the hapten diphenylcyclopropenone (DPC). The chain joins TRBV6-5 to TRBJ1-4; D gene uncertain. The source of this sequence is a woman in her late teens or twenties with alopecia areata. Some clones in this sample may be carry-over from other donors' samples. Here the CDR3 DNA reads TGTGCCAGCAGGGCCGGCAGACGTCTAACTAATGAAAAACTGTTTTTT. Amino acids: CASRAGRRLTNEKLFF.